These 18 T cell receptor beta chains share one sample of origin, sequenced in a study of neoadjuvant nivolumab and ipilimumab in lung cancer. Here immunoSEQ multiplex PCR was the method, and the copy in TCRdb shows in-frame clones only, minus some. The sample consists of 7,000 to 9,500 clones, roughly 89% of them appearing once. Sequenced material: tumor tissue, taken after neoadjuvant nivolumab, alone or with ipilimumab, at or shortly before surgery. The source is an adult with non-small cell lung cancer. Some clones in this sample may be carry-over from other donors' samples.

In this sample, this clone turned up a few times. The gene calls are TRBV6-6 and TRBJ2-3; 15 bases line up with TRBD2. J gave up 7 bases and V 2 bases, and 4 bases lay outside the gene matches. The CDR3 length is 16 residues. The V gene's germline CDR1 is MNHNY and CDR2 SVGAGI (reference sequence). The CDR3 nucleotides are TGTGCCAGCAGTTACGGACTAGCGGGAGGGGTACATACGCAGTATTTT. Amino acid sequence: CASSYGLAGGVHTQYF.

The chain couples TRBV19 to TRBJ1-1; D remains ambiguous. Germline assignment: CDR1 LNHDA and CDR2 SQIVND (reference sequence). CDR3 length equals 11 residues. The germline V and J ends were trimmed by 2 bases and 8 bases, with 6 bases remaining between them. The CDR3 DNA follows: TGTGCCAGTAGTATATTAGACGAAGCTTTCTTT. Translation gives CASSILDEAFF. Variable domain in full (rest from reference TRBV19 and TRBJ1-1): DGGITQSPKYLFRKEGQNVTLSCEQNLNHDAMYWYRQDPGQGLRLIYYSQIVNDFQKGDIAEGYSVSREKKESFPLTVTSAQKNPTAFYLCASSILDEAFFGQGTRLTVV.

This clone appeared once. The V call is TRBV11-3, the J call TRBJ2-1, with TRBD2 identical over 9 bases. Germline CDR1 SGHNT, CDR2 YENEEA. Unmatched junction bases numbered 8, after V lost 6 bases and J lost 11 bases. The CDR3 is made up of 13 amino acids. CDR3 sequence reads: CASSLAGWGKQFF. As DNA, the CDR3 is TGTGCCAGCAGTCTAGCGGGGTGGGGAAAGCAGTTCTTC. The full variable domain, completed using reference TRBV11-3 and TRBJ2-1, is EAGVVQSPRYKIIEKKQPVAFWCNPISGHNTLYWYLQNLGQGPELLIRYENEEAVDDSQLPKDRFSAERLKGVDSTLKIQPAELGDSAVYLCASSLAGWGKQFFGPGTRLTVL.

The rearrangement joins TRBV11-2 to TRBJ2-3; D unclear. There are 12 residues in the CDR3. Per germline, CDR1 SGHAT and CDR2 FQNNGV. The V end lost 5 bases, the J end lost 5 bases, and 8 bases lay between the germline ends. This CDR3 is CASSLLRDTQYF. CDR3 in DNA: TGTGCCAGCAGCCTGTTACGAGATACGCAGTATTTT.

CDR3 sequence reads: CASSVVPGPNTEAFF. The CDR3 DNA is TGTGCCAGCAGCGTAGTACCAGGGCCGAACACTGAAGCTTTCTTT. The chain employs TRBV9 and TRBJ1-1, with D maybe TRBD1 (5 bases). Germline CDR1 is SGDLS and CDR2 is YYNGEE. There are 15 residues in the CDR3. V was clipped by 0 bases and J by 1 base, with 10 bases between them. The entire variable domain, with the rest obtained from reference TRBV9 and TRBJ1-1, is as follows: DSGVTQTPKHLITATGQRVTLRCSPRSGDLSVYWYQQSLDQGLQFLIQYYNGEERAKGNILERFSAQQFPDLHSELNLSSLELGDSALYFCASSVVPGPNTEAFFGQGTRLTVV.

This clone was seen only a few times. CDR3 amino acids: CAWGAAEQYF. CDR3 DNA sequence: TGTGCCTGGGGGGCGGCCGAGCAGTACTTC. The chain carries TRBV30 and TRBJ2-7; possibly TRBD1 for D (5 bases). Trimming cost V 5 bases and J 6 bases, with 8 bases left between them. In germline, CDR1 is GTSNPN, CDR2 SVGIG (reference sequence). The CDR3 is 10 residues long.

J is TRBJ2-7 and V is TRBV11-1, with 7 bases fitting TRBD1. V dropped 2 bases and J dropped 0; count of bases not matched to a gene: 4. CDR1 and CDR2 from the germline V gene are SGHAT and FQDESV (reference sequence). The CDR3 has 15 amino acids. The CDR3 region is CASSLRDSISYEQYF. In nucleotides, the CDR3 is TGTGCCAGCAGCTTACGGGACAGCATCTCCTACGAGCAGTACTTC. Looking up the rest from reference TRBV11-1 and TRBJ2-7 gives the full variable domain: EAEVAQSPRYKITEKSQAVAFWCDPISGHATLYWYRQILGQGPELLVQFQDESVVDDSQLPKDRFSAERLKGVDSTLKIQPAELGDSAMYLCASSLRDSISYEQYFGPGTRLTVT.

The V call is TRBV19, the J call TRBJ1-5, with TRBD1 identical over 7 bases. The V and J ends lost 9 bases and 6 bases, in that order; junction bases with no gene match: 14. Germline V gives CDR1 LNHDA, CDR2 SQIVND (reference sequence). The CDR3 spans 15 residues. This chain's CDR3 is CASQLLQGKGQPQHF. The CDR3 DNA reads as TGTGCCAGCCAGCTATTACAGGGGAAGGGTCAGCCCCAGCATTTT. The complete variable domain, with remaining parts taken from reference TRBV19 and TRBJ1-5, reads DGGITQSPKYLFRKEGQNVTLSCEQNLNHDAMYWYRQDPGQGLRLIYYSQIVNDFQKGDIAEGYSVSREKKESFPLTVTSAQKNPTAFYLCASQLLQGKGQPQHFGDGTRLSIL.

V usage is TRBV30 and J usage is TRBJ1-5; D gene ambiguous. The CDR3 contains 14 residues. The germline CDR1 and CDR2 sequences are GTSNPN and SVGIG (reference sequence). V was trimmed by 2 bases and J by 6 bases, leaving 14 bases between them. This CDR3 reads CAWSPGSVGQPQHF. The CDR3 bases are TGTGCCTGGAGTCCCGGATCGGTTGGTCAGCCCCAGCATTTT.

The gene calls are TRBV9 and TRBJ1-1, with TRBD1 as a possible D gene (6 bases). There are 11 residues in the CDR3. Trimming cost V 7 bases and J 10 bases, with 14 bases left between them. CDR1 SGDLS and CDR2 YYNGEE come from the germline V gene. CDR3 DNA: TGTGCCAGCGGGGGCCCGGGGGGAGCTTTCTTT. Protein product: CASGGPGGAFF.

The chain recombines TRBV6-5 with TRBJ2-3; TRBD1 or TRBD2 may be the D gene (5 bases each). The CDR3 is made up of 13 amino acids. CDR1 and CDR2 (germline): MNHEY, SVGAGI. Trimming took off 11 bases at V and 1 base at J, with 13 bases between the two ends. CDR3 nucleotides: TGTGCCTCCCGGGACCTCGGCACAGATACGCAGTATTTT. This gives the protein CASRDLGTDTQYF.

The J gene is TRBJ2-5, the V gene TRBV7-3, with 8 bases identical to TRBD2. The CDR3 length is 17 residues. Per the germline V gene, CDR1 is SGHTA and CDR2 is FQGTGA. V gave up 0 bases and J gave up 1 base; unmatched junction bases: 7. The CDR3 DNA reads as TGTGCCAGCAGCTTAACAGGAGCGGGAGCTATCCAAGAGACCCAGTACTTC. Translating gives CASSLTGAGAIQETQYF.

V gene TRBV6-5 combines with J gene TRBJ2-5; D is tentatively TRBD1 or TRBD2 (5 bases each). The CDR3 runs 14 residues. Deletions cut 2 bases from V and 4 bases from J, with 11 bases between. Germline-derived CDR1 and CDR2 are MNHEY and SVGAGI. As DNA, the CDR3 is TGTGCCAGCAGTTACGGGGGAGCCCCAGAGACCCAGTACTTC. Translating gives CASSYGGAPETQYF.

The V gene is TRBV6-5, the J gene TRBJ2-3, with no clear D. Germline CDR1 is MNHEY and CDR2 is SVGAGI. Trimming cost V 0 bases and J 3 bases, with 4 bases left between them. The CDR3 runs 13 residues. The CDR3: CASSYSFTDTQYF. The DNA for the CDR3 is TGTGCCAGCAGTTACTCGTTTACAGATACGCAGTATTTT.

CDR3 residues: CASSLDATQYF. In DNA form, the CDR3 reads TGTGCCAGCAGCTTGGACGCGACCCAGTACTTC. V is TRBV5-6 and J is TRBJ2-5; D uncertain. The germline V gene has CDR1 SGHDT and CDR2 YYEEEE. This CDR3 contains 11 residues. The V gene lost 0 bases and the J gene lost 7 bases, with 4 bases spanning the gap.

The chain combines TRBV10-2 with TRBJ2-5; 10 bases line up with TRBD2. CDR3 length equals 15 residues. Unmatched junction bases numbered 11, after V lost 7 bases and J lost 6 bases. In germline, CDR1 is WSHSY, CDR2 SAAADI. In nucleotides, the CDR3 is TGCGCCAGCAAGCACGCTAGCGGGAGCGTGAAGACCCAGTACTTC. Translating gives CASKHASGSVKTQYF.

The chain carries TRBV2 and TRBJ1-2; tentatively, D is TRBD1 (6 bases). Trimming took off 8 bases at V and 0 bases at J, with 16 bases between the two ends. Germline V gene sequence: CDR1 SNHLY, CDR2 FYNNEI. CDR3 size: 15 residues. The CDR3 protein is CASAREGVANYGYTF. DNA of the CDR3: TGTGCCAGCGCTAGAGAGGGGGTTGCTAACTATGGCTACACCTTC.

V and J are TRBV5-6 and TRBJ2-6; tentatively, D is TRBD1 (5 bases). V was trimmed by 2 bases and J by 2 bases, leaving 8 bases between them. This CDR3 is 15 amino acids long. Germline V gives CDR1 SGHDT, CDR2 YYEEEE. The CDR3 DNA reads TGTGCCAGCAGCTTCAGGGCTCCTGGGGCCAACGTCCTGACTTTC. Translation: CASSFRAPGANVLTF. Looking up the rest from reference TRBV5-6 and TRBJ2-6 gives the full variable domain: DAGVTQSPTHLIKTRGQQVTLRCSPKSGHDTVSWYQQALGQGPQFIFQYYEEEERQRGNFPDRFSGHQFPNYSSELNVNALLLGDSALYLCASSFRAPGANVLTFGAGSRLTVL.